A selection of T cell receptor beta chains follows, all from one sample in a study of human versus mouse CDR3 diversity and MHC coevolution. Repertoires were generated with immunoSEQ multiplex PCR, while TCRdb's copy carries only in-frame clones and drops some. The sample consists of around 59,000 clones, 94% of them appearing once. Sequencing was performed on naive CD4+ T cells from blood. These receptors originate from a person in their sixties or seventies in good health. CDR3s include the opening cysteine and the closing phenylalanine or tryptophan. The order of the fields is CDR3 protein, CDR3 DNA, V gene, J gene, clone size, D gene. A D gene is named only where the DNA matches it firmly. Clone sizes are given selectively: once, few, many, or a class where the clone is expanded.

CDR3aa: CASLSDLAGGAYNEQFF
CDR3nt: TGTGCCAGCCTTTCGGATCTAGCGGGAGGCGCCTACAATGAGCAGTTCTTC
v_gene: TRBV2
j_gene: TRBJ2-1
abundance: NA
d_gene: TRBD2

CDR3aa: CASSLGGSGYEQYF
CDR3nt: TGTGCCAGCAGCTTGGGAGGGAGCGGGTACGAGCAGTACTTC
v_gene: TRBV11-2
j_gene: TRBJ2-7
abundance: NA
d_gene: TRBD2

CDR3aa: CASRAGTSGAHSYEQYF
CDR3nt: TGTGCCAGCAGGGCCGGGACTAGCGGAGCCCACTCCTACGAGCAGTACTTC
v_gene: TRBV2
j_gene: TRBJ2-7
abundance: NA
d_gene: TRBD2

CDR3aa: CASSQDGGSYGYTF
CDR3nt: TGCGCCAGCAGCCAAGATGGAGGGAGCTATGGCTACACCTTC
v_gene: TRBV4-1
j_gene: TRBJ1-2
abundance: NA
d_gene: NA

CDR3aa: CASSTSGRKSYNEQFF
CDR3nt: TGTGCCAGTAGTACTAGCGGGAGAAAATCCTACAATGAGCAGTTCTTC
v_gene: TRBV19
j_gene: TRBJ2-1
abundance: NA
d_gene: TRBD2

CDR3aa: CASSPGRGETQYF
CDR3nt: TGTGCCAGCTCACCAGGCAGGGGAGAGACCCAGTACTTC
v_gene: TRBV18
j_gene: TRBJ2-5
abundance: NA
d_gene: NA

CDR3aa: CASSEAGGQGYEQYF
CDR3nt: TGTGCCAGCAGTGAAGCGGGGGGACAGGGCTACGAGCAGTACTTC
v_gene: TRBV6-1
j_gene: TRBJ2-7
abundance: once
d_gene: TRBD1

CDR3aa: CASSLGQGSSYTF
CDR3nt: TGCGCCAGCAGCCTAGGGCAGGGTTCCAGCTACACCTTC
v_gene: TRBV4-1
j_gene: TRBJ1-2
abundance: NA
d_gene: NA

CDR3aa: CASSLLRGFSETQYF
CDR3nt: TGTGCCAGCAGCTTGCTTAGGGGGTTTTCAGAGACCCAGTACTTC
v_gene: TRBV11-3
j_gene: TRBJ2-5
abundance: NA
d_gene: NA

CDR3aa: CASSLLGGSTDTQYF
CDR3nt: TGTGCCAGCAGCTTGTTGGGAGGAAGCACAGATACGCAGTATTTT
v_gene: TRBV5-5
j_gene: TRBJ2-3
abundance: NA
d_gene: NA

CDR3aa: CSVGRGGETQYF
CDR3nt: TGCAGCGTCGGGCGGGGGGGAGAGACCCAGTACTTC
v_gene: TRBV29-1
j_gene: TRBJ2-5
abundance: NA
d_gene: TRBD2

CDR3aa: CAWSVHLYGYTF
CDR3nt: TGTGCCTGGAGTGTACACCTCTATGGCTACACCTTC
v_gene: TRBV30
j_gene: TRBJ1-2
abundance: NA
d_gene: NA

CDR3aa: CASSLALTDFSSGNTIYF
CDR3nt: TGTGCCAGCAGCTTAGCGCTTACAGATTTCAGCTCTGGAAACACCATATATTTT
v_gene: TRBV7-9
j_gene: TRBJ1-3
abundance: NA
d_gene: NA

CDR3aa: CASRSGQRVDGYTF
CDR3nt: TGTGCCAGCAGATCGGGACAGAGAGTTGATGGCTACACCTTC
v_gene: TRBV6-5
j_gene: TRBJ1-2
abundance: NA
d_gene: TRBD1

CDR3aa: CASRDAQRTNYEQYF
CDR3nt: TGTGCCAGCAGGGACGCGCAGCGGACCAACTACGAGCAGTACTTC
v_gene: TRBV6-5
j_gene: TRBJ2-7
abundance: once
d_gene: NA

CDR3aa: CASSLWGTGGYEQYF
CDR3nt: TGTGCCAGCAGCTTATGGGGGACAGGGGGCTACGAGCAGTACTTC
v_gene: TRBV7-9
j_gene: TRBJ2-7
abundance: NA
d_gene: TRBD1

CDR3aa: CASSATGFKYF
CDR3nt: TGTGCCAGCAGTGCTACGGGATTCAAGTATTTT
v_gene: TRBV2
j_gene: TRBJ2-3
abundance: NA
d_gene: NA

CDR3aa: CSVDGRSITGGYTF
CDR3nt: TGCAGCGTTGATGGTCGTTCCATTACAGGCGGCTACACCTTC
v_gene: TRBV29-1
j_gene: TRBJ1-2
abundance: NA
d_gene: NA

CDR3aa: CASSFRQGNTGELFF
CDR3nt: TGCGCCAGCAGCTTTAGGCAGGGAAACACCGGGGAGCTGTTTTTT
v_gene: TRBV5-1
j_gene: TRBJ2-2
abundance: NA
d_gene: NA